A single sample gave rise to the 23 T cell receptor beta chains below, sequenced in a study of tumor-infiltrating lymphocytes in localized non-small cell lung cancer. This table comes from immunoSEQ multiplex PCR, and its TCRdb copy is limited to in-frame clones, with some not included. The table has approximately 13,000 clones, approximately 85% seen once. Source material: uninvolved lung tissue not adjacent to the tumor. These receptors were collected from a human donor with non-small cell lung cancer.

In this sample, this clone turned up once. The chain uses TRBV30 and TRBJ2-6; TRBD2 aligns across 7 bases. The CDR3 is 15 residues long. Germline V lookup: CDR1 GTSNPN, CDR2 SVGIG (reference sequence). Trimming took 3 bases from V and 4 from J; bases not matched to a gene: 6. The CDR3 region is CAWSWGRGGANVLTF. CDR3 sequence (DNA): TGTGCCTGGAGCTGGGGGAGGGGAGGGGCCAACGTCCTGACTTTC.

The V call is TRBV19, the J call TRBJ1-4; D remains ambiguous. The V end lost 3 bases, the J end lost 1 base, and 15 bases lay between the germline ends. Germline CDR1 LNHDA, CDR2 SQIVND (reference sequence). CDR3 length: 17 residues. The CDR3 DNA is TGTGCCAGTAGTATTCTCCGGCCCGACTTAACTAATGAAAAACTGTTTTTT. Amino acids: CASSILRPDLTNEKLFF.

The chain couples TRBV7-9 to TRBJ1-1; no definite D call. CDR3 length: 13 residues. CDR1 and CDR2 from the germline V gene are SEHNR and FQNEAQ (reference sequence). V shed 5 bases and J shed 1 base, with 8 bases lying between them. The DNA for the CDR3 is TGTGCCAGCAGCCTGTATGAGAACACTGAAGCTTTCTTT. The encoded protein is CASSLYENTEAFF. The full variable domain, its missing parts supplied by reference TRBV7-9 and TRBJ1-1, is DTGVSQNPRHKITKRGQNVTFRCDPISEHNRLYWYRQTLGQGPEFLTYFQNEAQLEKSRLLSDRFSAERPKGSFSTLEIQRTEQGDSAMYLCASSLYENTEAFFGQGTRLTVV.

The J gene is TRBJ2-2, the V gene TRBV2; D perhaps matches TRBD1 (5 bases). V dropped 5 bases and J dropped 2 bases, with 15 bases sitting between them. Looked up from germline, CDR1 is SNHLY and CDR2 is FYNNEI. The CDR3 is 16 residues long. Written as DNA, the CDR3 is TGTGCCAGCAGTTGGGGAACAGGAGCTAACACCGGGGAGCTGTTTTTT. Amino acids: CASSWGTGANTGELFF.

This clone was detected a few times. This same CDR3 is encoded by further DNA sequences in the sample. The CDR3 protein is CAWSVWGSTDTQYF. The DNA for the CDR3 is TGTGCCTGGAGTGTATGGGGGAGCACAGATACGCAGTATTTT. V usage is TRBV30 and J usage is TRBJ2-3; TRBD1 or TRBD2 may be the D gene (5 bases each). Trimming cost V 0 bases and J 0 bases, with 7 bases left between them. Germline loops: CDR1 GTSNPN, CDR2 SVGIG (reference sequence). The CDR3 totals 14 residues.

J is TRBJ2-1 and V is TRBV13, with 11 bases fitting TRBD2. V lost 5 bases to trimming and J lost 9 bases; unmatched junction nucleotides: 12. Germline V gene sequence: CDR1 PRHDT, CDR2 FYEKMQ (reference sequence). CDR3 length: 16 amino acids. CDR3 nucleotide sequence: TGTGCCAGCAGCGGGCGACTAGCGGGACGCGGTGGTGAGCAGTTCTTC. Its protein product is CASSGRLAGRGGEQFF.

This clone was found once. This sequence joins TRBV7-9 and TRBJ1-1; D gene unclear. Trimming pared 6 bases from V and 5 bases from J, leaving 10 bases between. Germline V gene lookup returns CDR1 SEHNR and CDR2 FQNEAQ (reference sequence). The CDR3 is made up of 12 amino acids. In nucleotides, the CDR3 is TGTGCCAGCAGGTCTGGTAGTACTGAAGCTTTCTTT. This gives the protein CASRSGSTEAFF.

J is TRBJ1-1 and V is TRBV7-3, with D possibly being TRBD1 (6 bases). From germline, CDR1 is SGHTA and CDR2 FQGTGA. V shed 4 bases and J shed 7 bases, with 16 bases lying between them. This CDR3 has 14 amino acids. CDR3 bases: TGTGCCAGCAGCTACCGGGCCCAGGGGTTTGAAGCTTTCTTT. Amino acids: CASSYRAQGFEAFF.

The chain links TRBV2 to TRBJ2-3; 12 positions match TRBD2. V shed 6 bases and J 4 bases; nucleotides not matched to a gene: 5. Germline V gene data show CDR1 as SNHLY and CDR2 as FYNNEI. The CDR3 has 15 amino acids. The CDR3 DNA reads TGTGCCAGCAGCCTTGGACTAGCGGGATCAGATACGCAGTATTTT. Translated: CASSLGLAGSDTQYF.

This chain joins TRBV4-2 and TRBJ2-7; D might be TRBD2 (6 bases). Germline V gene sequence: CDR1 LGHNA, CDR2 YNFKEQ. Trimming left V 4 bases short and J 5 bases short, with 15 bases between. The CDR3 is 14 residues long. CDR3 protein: CASSRYGTLDEQYF. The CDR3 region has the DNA TGTGCCAGCAGCCGATATGGGACTCTGGACGAGCAGTACTTC.

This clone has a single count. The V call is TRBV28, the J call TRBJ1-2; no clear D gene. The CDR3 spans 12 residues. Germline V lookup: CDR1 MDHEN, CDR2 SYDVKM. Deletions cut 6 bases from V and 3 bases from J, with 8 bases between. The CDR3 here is CASRMKDYGYTF. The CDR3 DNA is TGTGCCAGCAGGATGAAAGACTATGGCTACACCTTC.

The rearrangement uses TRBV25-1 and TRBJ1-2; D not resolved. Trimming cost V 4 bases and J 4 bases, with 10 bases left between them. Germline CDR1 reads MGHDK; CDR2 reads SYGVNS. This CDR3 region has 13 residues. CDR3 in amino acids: CASSVDRSYGYTF. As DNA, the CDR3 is TGTGCCAGCAGTGTGGACCGGTCCTATGGCTACACCTTC.

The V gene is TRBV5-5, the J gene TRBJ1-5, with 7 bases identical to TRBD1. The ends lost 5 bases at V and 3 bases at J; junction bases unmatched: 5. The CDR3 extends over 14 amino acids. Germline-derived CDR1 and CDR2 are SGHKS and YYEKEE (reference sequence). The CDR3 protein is CASSTTGNNQPQHF. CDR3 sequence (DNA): TGTGCCAGCAGTACGACAGGGAACAATCAGCCCCAGCATTTT.

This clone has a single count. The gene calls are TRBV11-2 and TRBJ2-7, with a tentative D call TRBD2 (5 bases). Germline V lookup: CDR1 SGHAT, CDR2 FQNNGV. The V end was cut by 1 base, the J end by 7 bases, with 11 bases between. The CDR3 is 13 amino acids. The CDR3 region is CASSLGVRDEQYF. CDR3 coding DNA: TGTGCCAGCAGCTTAGGAGTCCGGGATGAGCAGTACTTC.

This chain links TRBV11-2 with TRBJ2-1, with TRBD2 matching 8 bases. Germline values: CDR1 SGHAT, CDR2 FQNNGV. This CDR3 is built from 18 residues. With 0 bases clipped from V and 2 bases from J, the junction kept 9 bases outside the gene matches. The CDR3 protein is CASSLDRSGGLTYNEQFF. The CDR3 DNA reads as TGTGCCAGCAGCTTAGATCGATCGGGGGGGCTAACCTACAATGAGCAGTTCTTC. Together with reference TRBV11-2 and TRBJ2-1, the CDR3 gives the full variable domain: EAGVAQSPRYKIIEKRQSVAFWCNPISGHATLYWYQQILGQGPKLLIQFQNNGVVDDSQLPKDRFSAERLKGVDSTLKIQPAKLEDSAVYLCASSLDRSGGLTYNEQFFGPGTRLTVL.

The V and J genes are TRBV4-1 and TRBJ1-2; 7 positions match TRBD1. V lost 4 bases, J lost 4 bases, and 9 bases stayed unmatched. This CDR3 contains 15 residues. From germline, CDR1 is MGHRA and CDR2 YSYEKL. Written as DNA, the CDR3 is TGCGCCAGCAGCCTAACGGACAGGACCCCCTATGGCTACACCTTC. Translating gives CASSLTDRTPYGYTF.

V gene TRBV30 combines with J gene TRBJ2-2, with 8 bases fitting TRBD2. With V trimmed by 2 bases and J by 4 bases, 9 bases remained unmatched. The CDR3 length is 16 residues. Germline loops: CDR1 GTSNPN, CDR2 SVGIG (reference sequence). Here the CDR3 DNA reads TGTGCCTGGAGTAGGGGTACTAGCGGATTCACCGGGGAGCTGTTTTTT. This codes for CAWSRGTSGFTGELFF.

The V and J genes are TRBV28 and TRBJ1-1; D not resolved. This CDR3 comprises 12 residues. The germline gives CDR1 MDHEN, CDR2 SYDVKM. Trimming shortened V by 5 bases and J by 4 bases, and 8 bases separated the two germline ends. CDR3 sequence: CASSQEGTEAFF. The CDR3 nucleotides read TGTGCCAGCAGTCAGGAGGGCACTGAAGCTTTCTTT.

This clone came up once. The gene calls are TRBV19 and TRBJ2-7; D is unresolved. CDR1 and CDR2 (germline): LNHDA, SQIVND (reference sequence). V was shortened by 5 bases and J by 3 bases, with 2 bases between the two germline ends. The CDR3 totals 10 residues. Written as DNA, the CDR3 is TGTGCCAGTAGTTACTACGAGCAGTACTTC. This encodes CASSYYEQYF.

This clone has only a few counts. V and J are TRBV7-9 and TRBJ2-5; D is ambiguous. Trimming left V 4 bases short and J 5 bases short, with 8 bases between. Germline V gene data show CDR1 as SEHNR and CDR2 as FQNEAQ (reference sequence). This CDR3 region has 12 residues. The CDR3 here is CASSSTWETQYF. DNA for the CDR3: TGTGCCAGCAGCTCCACTTGGGAGACCCAGTACTTC. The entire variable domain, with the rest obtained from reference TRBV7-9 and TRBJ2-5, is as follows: DTGVSQNPRHKITKRGQNVTFRCDPISEHNRLYWYRQTLGQGPEFLTYFQNEAQLEKSRLLSDRFSAERPKGSFSTLEIQRTEQGDSAMYLCASSSTWETQYFGPGTRLLVL.

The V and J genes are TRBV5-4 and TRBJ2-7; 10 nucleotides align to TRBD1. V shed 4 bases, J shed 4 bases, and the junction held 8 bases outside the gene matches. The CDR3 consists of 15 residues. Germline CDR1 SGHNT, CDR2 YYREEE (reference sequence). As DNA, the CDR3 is TGTGCCAGCAGCCGACAGGGGGCGGGATCTTACGAGCAGTACTTC. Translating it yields CASSRQGAGSYEQYF.

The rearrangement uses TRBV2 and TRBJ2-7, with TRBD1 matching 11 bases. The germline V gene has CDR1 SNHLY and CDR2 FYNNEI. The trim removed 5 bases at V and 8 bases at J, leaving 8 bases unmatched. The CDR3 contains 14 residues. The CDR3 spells CASSPGTGGLQQYF. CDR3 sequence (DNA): TGTGCCAGCAGTCCCGGGACAGGGGGGCTCCAGCAGTACTTC.

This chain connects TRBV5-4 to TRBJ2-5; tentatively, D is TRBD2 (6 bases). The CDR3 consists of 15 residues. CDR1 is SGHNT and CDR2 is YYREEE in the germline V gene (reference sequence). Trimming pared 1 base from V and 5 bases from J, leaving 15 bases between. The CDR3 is CASSLLGGEWETQYF. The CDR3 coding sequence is TGTGCCAGCAGCTTGTTGGGCGGGGAATGGGAGACCCAGTACTTC.